These 5 T cell receptor beta chains were all obtained from the same sample, sequenced in a study of T cells in narcolepsy. Here immunoSEQ multiplex PCR was the method, and the copy in TCRdb shows in-frame clones only, minus some. The data hold under 35,000 clones, with 80% to 85% observed a single time. Sample: memory (CD45RA-) CD4+ T cells from blood. The receptor source for this set is a human donor in good health.

V is TRBV6-6 and J is TRBJ1-5; D unresolved. V was shortened by 5 bases and J by 0 bases, with 14 bases between the two germline ends. The CDR3 runs 16 residues. Germline V gene sequence: CDR1 MNHNY, CDR2 SVGAGI (reference sequence). The CDR3 DNA sequence: TGTGCCAGCAGTACGCCCGTAGGTTATAGCAATCAGCCCCAGCATTTT. This gives the protein CASSTPVGYSNQPQHF.

The V gene is TRBV19, the J gene TRBJ1-5; D is perhaps TRBD1 (5 bases). In germline, CDR1 is LNHDA, CDR2 SQIVND (reference sequence). The length of the CDR3 is 14 residues. The V gene lost 2 bases and the J gene lost 3 bases, with 8 bases spanning the gap. This CDR3 is CASSISRDNQPQHF. The CDR3 DNA follows: TGTGCCAGTAGTATAAGCAGGGACAATCAGCCCCAGCATTTT.

Of note for this clone: Other DNA sequences within the sample encode an identical CDR3. This chain joins TRBV7-2 and TRBJ1-5; D call uncertain. The CDR3 has 12 residues. V was cut by 1 base and J by 6 bases, with 4 bases left in between. CDR1 and CDR2 (germline): SGHTA, FQGNSA. The CDR3 protein is CASSLEGQPQHF. The CDR3 nucleotides read TGTGCCAGCAGCTTAGAGGGTCAGCCCCAGCATTTT.

The chain joins TRBV11-2 to TRBJ1-5, with 8 nucleotides matching TRBD1. There are 14 residues in the CDR3. Germline V lookup: CDR1 SGHAT, CDR2 FQNNGV. Trimming removed 3 bases from V and 5 bases from J; junction bases left unmatched: 3. The CDR3 is CASSLETGDQPQHF. The CDR3 nucleotides are TGTGCCAGCAGCTTGGAGACAGGGGATCAGCCCCAGCATTTT. The full variable domain, with the rest looked up from reference TRBV11-2 and TRBJ1-5, is EAGVAQSPRYKIIEKRQSVAFWCNPISGHATLYWYQQILGQGPKLLIQFQNNGVVDDSQLPKDRFSAERLKGVDSTLKIQPAKLEDSAVYLCASSLETGDQPQHFGDGTRLSIL.

This clone was found a few times. The chain joins TRBV28 to TRBJ1-2; a possible D gene is TRBD1 (5 bases). V gave up 2 bases and J gave up 3 bases, with 16 bases separating them. This CDR3 comprises 16 residues. The germline V gene encodes CDR1 MDHEN and CDR2 SYDVKM. CDR3 loop: CASSLQSPGRDYGYTF. CDR3 DNA: TGTGCCAGCAGTTTACAAAGCCCAGGGAGGGACTATGGCTACACCTTC.